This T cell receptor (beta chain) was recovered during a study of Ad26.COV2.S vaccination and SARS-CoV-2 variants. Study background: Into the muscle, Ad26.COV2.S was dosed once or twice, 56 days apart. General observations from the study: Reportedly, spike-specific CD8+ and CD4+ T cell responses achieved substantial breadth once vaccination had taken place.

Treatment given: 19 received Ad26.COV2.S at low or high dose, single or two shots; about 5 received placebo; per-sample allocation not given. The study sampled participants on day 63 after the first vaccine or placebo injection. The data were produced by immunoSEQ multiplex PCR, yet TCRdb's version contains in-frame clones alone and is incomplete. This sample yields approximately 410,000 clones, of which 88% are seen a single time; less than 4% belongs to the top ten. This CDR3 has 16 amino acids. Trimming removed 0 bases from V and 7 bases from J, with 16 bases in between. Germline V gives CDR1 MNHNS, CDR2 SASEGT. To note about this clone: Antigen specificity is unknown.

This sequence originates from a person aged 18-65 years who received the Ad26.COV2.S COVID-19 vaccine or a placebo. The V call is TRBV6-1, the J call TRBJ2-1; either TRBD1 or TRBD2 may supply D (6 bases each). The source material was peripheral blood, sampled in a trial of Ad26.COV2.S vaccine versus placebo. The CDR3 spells CASSEAGAGLSNEQFF. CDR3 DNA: TGTGCCAGCAGTGAAGCGGGGGCGGGGCTCAGTAATGAGCAGTTCTTC.